Following are 7 T cell receptor beta chains from one sample sequenced in a study of PD-1 blockade in mismatch repair-deficient tumors. Here immunoSEQ multiplex PCR was the method, and the copy in TCRdb shows in-frame clones only, minus some. The sample carries 75,000 to 80,000 clones, approximately 80% recorded once. The sample consisted of peripheral blood, taken 44 weeks after starting pembrolizumab. These receptors were collected from an adult with mismatch repair-deficient cancer.

The CDR3 sequence is CASSPTDPHSYNEQFF. The CDR3 nucleotides are TGTGCCAGCAGCCCGACAGACCCCCACTCCTACAATGAGCAGTTCTTC. The rearrangement joins TRBV7-9 to TRBJ2-1, with D tentatively TRBD1 (5 bases). Trimming stripped 5 bases from V and 0 bases from J, with 14 bases between. This CDR3 has 16 amino acids. The germline V gene has CDR1 SEHNR and CDR2 FQNEAQ (reference sequence).

DNA of the CDR3: TGTGCCAGCAGCTGGGAGAGGATTCAGCGCTACACCTTC. Protein product: CASSWERIQRYTF. The rearrangement links TRBV5-8 to TRBJ1-2; unclear D gene. The CDR3 is 13 amino acids. V lost 3 bases to trimming and J lost 9 bases, with 15 bases between them. From germline, CDR1 is SGHTS and CDR2 YDEGEE.

CDR3 coding DNA: TGTGCCAGTACCAAAAGACAGGGGGCTAATCAGCCCCAGCATTTT. It is translated as CASTKRQGANQPQHF. V is TRBV19 and J is TRBJ1-5, with 10 bases that match TRBD1. V gave up 7 bases and J gave up 4 bases; unmatched junction bases: 7. The CDR3 sequence is 15 residues long. Germline V gene lookup returns CDR1 LNHDA and CDR2 SQIVND (reference sequence).

This clone was detected once. The rearrangement joins TRBV4-1 to TRBJ1-2; 7 nucleotides agree with TRBD1. The CDR3 is 16 amino acids. CDR1 and CDR2 (germline): MGHRA, YSYEKL. Trimming at V came to 0 bases and at J to 4 bases, leaving 8 bases not matched to a gene. The CDR3 region is CASSQEPQAGGYGYTF. CDR3 DNA sequence: TGCGCCAGCAGCCAAGAACCCCAGGCAGGGGGCTATGGCTACACCTTC.

This clone was counted a few times. The chain combines TRBV6-1 with TRBJ1-2; D is undetermined. The germline CDR1 and CDR2 sequences are MNHNS and SASEGT. The CDR3 loop spans 15 amino acids. Deletions cut 3 bases from V and 2 bases from J, with 13 bases between. The CDR3 spells CASSDPDLGNYGYTF. CDR3 nucleotide sequence: TGTGCCAGCAGTGATCCAGACCTAGGAAACTATGGCTACACCTTC.

This chain uses TRBV11-2 with TRBJ1-1; D remains ambiguous. CDR1 SGHAT and CDR2 FQNNGV come from the germline V gene. The V end lost 1 base, the J end lost 5 bases, and 11 bases lay between the germline ends. CDR3 length equals 14 residues. The CDR3 reads CASSLAQKGTEAFF. Written as DNA, the CDR3 is TGTGCCAGCAGCTTAGCACAGAAAGGTACTGAAGCTTTCTTT.

This chain links TRBV4-1 with TRBJ2-1; perhaps TRBD1 as D (5 bases). Germline CDR1 reads MGHRA; CDR2 reads YSYEKL. CDR3 size: 17 residues. V was clipped by 0 bases and J by 5 bases, with 17 bases between them. The CDR3 DNA is TGCGCCAGCAGCCAAGAACCTAGACAGACAGCTCACAATGAGCAGTTCTTC. Protein product: CASSQEPRQTAHNEQFF.